These T cell receptor beta chains were read from a single sample in a study of identical twins. TCRdb analysed the 5' RACE reads with MiXCR anew, one entry per CDR3 protein. The data contain a few hundred thousand distinct CDR3 sequences, 13% to 15% of them singletons. These same data were also listed under a study on yellow fever vaccine responses in identical twins.

Material: CD4+ T cells sorted from blood. Every receptor here comes from a woman aged 18-29 years in good health. CDR3s include the opening cysteine and the closing phenylalanine or tryptophan. D genes are given only for firm matches. Clone sizes are given selectively: once, few, many, or a class where the clone is expanded.

J: TRBJ2-7; V: TRBV12-3/TRBV12-4; size: few; D: TRBD2; DNA: TGTGCCAGCAGTTTCACCGGGACTAGACCCTCCTACGAGCAGTACTTC; CDR3: CASSFTGTRPSYEQYF
J: TRBJ2-1; V: TRBV5-1; size: few; D: NA; DNA: TGCGCCAGCAGCTTAGCTACGAGCTCCTACAATGAGCAGTTCTTC; CDR3: CASSLATSSYNEQFF
J: TRBJ2-4; V: TRBV27; size: many; D: NA; DNA: TGTGCCAGCAGGGGATTGGGACTAGCCAAAAACATTCAGTACTTC; CDR3: CASRGLGLAKNIQYF
J: TRBJ1-4; V: TRBV19; size: few; D: NA; DNA: TGTGCCACCGCTTATCGTCCAGCAACTAATGAAAAACTGTTTTTT; CDR3: CATAYRPATNEKLFF
J: TRBJ2-1; V: TRBV25-1; size: few; D: TRBD2; DNA: TGTGCCAGCAGTCTGCGGCGGGAGGGCCTCAGTGAGCAGTTCTTC; CDR3: CASSLRREGLSEQFF
J: TRBJ2-1; V: TRBV7-8; size: few; D: TRBD2; DNA: TGTGCCAGCAGCTCAAAGACTAGCGGGGACCCCTCCTACAATGAGCAGTTCTTC; CDR3: CASSSKTSGDPSYNEQFF
J: TRBJ1-4; V: TRBV3-1; size: few; D: NA; DNA: TGTGCCAGCGGCCGGGCATCTAATGAAAAACTGTTTTTT; CDR3: CASGRASNEKLFF
J: TRBJ2-7; V: TRBV5-1; size: NA; D: NA; DNA: TGCGCCAGCAATTGGGCCCCGACCTACGAGCAGTACTTC; CDR3: CASNWAPTYEQYF
J: TRBJ2-2; V: TRBV10-3; size: NA; D: NA; DNA: TGTGCCATCAGTGACCGGCAGGGTCTAAGCACCGGGGAGCTGTTTTTT; CDR3: CAISDRQGLSTGELFF
J: TRBJ2-3; V: TRBV6-5; size: few; D: TRBD2; DNA: TGTGCCAGCAGTTACTCCGAGAGACTAGCGGGAGATACGCAGTATTTT; CDR3: CASSYSERLAGDTQYF
J: TRBJ2-7; V: TRBV12-3/TRBV12-4; size: NA; D: NA; DNA: TGTGCCAGCAGTTTTCGACTTAAGTCCTACGAGCAGTACTTC; CDR3: CASSFRLKSYEQYF
J: TRBJ2-3; V: TRBV29-1; size: NA; D: TRBD2; DNA: TGCAGCGTTGAAGGCGGGACTAGCGTCGATACGCAGTATTTT; CDR3: CSVEGGTSVDTQYF
J: TRBJ2-1; V: TRBV10-3; size: NA; D: NA; DNA: TGTGCCATCAGTGAGGGGGGGTACAATGAGCAGTTCTTC; CDR3: CAISEGGYNEQFF
J: TRBJ2-7; V: TRBV5-1; size: few; D: NA; DNA: TGCGCCAGCAGCTTGGTTGTGACAGGACATCACGAGCAGTACTTC; CDR3: CASSLVVTGHHEQYF
J: TRBJ1-1; V: TRBV29-1; size: few; D: NA; DNA: TGCAGCGTTGCGGTGTTTGGCACTGAAGCTTTCTTT; CDR3: CSVAVFGTEAFF
J: TRBJ2-7; V: TRBV5-1; size: many; D: NA; DNA: TGCGCCAGCAGCTTCAGGTTAGGCTCCTACGAGCAGTACTTC; CDR3: CASSFRLGSYEQYF
J: TRBJ2-7; V: TRBV4-1; size: NA; D: TRBD2; DNA: TGCGCCAGCAGTTCTTCAAAGCGGGAGGATTACTCCTACGAGCAGTACTTC; CDR3: CASSSSKREDYSYEQYF
J: TRBJ2-1; V: TRBV10-3; size: NA; D: TRBD2; DNA: TGTGCCACCCAAACCTTAGCGGGGGGTCCCAATGAGCAGTTCTTC; CDR3: CATQTLAGGPNEQFF
J: TRBJ1-6; V: TRBV12-3/TRBV12-4; size: many; D: TRBD1; DNA: TGTGCCAGCAGTCCCACAGGGGGTAGCTCACCCCTCCACTTT; CDR3: CASSPTGGSSPLHF
J: TRBJ2-5; V: TRBV5-1; size: many; D: NA; DNA: TGCGCCAGCAGCTTGACGGGGAAAGAGACCCAGTACTTC; CDR3: CASSLTGKETQYF
J: TRBJ2-1; V: TRBV12-5; size: few; D: NA; DNA: TGTGCTAGTGGTTTGCCCCCAAACAATGAGCAGTTCTTC; CDR3: CASGLPPNNEQFF
J: TRBJ2-2; V: TRBV29-1; size: NA; D: NA; DNA: TGCAGCGTTGGGGTGTGGGGATCCGGGGAGCTGTTTTTT; CDR3: CSVGVWGSGELFF
J: TRBJ1-5; V: TRBV7-9; size: NA; D: NA; DNA: TGTGCCAGCAGCCCCAGCGGACTGCCAGCGGGTGAACCCCAGCATTTT; CDR3: CASSPSGLPAGEPQHF
J: TRBJ1-1; V: TRBV6-2/TRBV6-3; size: NA; D: NA; DNA: TGTGCCAGCAGTTACGTTATGAACACTGAAGCTTTCTTT; CDR3: CASSYVMNTEAFF
J: TRBJ2-5; V: TRBV20-1; size: NA; D: NA; DNA: TGCAGTGCTAGCAGGGGTCCAGAGACCCAGTACTTC; CDR3: CSASRGPETQYF
J: TRBJ2-1; V: TRBV7-9; size: NA; D: TRBD2; DNA: TGTGCCAGCAGCCTAGGGACTAGCGCAGGCTCCTACAATGAGCAGTTCTTC; CDR3: CASSLGTSAGSYNEQFF
J: TRBJ2-7; V: TRBV15; size: few; D: TRBD2; DNA: TGTGCCACCAGCACGAGATTCAGCGGGAGCAGCCCCTACGAGCAGTACTTC; CDR3: CATSTRFSGSSPYEQYF
J: TRBJ2-1; V: TRBV18; size: few; D: NA; DNA: TGTGCCAGCTCACCGACCACTTATGAGCAGTTCTTC; CDR3: CASSPTTYEQFF
J: TRBJ1-1; V: TRBV6-1; size: few; D: NA; DNA: TGTGCCAGCAGACTAAGGAGGAACACTGAAGCTTTCTTT; CDR3: CASRLRRNTEAFF
J: TRBJ2-5; V: TRBV12-3/TRBV12-4; size: NA; D: NA; DNA: TGTGCCAGCAGTTCCGGGAGTACCCAAGAGACCCAGTACTTC; CDR3: CASSSGSTQETQYF
J: TRBJ2-1; V: TRBV12-3/TRBV12-4; size: many; D: TRBD2; DNA: TGTGCCAGCAGCTTGGCCCGAGCGGGGCACAATGAGCAGTTCTTC; CDR3: CASSLARAGHNEQFF
J: TRBJ2-1; V: TRBV3-1; size: NA; D: NA; DNA: TGTGCCAGCAGCCAAGATACCCGGGAGCCCTACAATGAGCAGTTCTTC; CDR3: CASSQDTREPYNEQFF
J: TRBJ1-4; V: TRBV7-2; size: many; D: NA; DNA: TGTGCCAGCAGCTCTGGACACCCGGCTGAAAAACTGTTTTTT; CDR3: CASSSGHPAEKLFF
J: TRBJ2-7; V: TRBV27; size: few; D: TRBD2; DNA: TGTGCCAGCACCTTTAAGAGCGGGGCAAACTCCTACGAGCAGTACTTC; CDR3: CASTFKSGANSYEQYF
J: TRBJ2-2; V: TRBV6-4; size: NA; D: NA; DNA: TGTGCCAGCCGAAAAGAGGTTCGTCAGGGGGGCTACGGGGAGCTGTTTTTT; CDR3: CASRKEVRQGGYGELFF
J: TRBJ2-5; V: TRBV29-1; size: NA; D: NA; DNA: TGCAGCGTTGTAATCCTTTTTGGGAGCGCAGGTGGAGAGACCCAGTACTTC; CDR3: CSVVILFGSAGGETQYF
J: TRBJ2-2; V: TRBV11-2; size: few; D: TRBD2; DNA: TGTGCCAGCAGCTTACCCAAGCGGGGGGGCCAAAACACCGGGGAGCTGTTTTTT; CDR3: CASSLPKRGGQNTGELFF
J: TRBJ1-1; V: TRBV20-1; size: NA; D: NA; DNA: TGCAGTGCTAGAGAGGGGACCGGCGACACTGAAGCTTTCTTT; CDR3: CSAREGTGDTEAFF
J: TRBJ2-1; V: TRBV20-1; size: NA; D: TRBD2; DNA: TGCAGTGCTCCTCGTGCGGGGGACAATGAGCAGTTCTTC; CDR3: CSAPRAGDNEQFF
J: TRBJ2-2; V: TRBV6-1; size: many; D: TRBD1; DNA: TGTGCCAGCAGTCGAGACAGGGTGAACACCGGGGAGCTGTTTTTT; CDR3: CASSRDRVNTGELFF
J: TRBJ2-1; V: TRBV6-2/TRBV6-3; size: NA; D: TRBD2; DNA: TGTGCCAGCAGTTTCCTAGCGGGAGGGGGGAATGAGCAGTTCTTC; CDR3: CASSFLAGGGNEQFF
J: TRBJ2-3; V: TRBV9; size: NA; D: NA; DNA: TGTGCCAGCAGCGTAGGTTCCGTCACAGATACGCAGTATTTT; CDR3: CASSVGSVTDTQYF
J: TRBJ2-5; V: TRBV6-5; size: many; D: TRBD1; DNA: TGTGCCAGCAGTTACTCACAGGGGGGAGAGACCCAGTACTTC; CDR3: CASSYSQGGETQYF
J: TRBJ2-7; V: TRBV5-1; size: NA; D: TRBD1; DNA: TGCGCCAGCAGCAGAGGGACAGGAGATAGACTCGAGCAGTACTTC; CDR3: CASSRGTGDRLEQYF
J: TRBJ2-3; V: TRBV12-3/TRBV12-4; size: NA; D: TRBD2; DNA: TGTGCCAGCAGTTTAGTATGGGGGAGGGGCACAGATACGCAGTATTTT; CDR3: CASSLVWGRGTDTQYF
J: TRBJ2-2; V: TRBV28; size: NA; D: NA; DNA: TGTGCCAGCACCCAAATGACCGGGGAGCTGTTTTTT; CDR3: CASTQMTGELFF
J: TRBJ2-2; V: TRBV28; size: NA; D: TRBD1; DNA: TGTGCCAGCAGTTTAACGGGACAGGGGGTCACCGGGGAGCTGTTTTTT; CDR3: CASSLTGQGVTGELFF